These 27 T cell receptor beta chains originate from one sample sequenced in a study of blood T cell repertoires in COVID-19. Assay used: immunoSEQ multiplex PCR; TCRdb lists only in-frame clones, some missing. The sample has roughly 240,000 clones, roughly 85% seen once. The sequenced sample was peripheral blood. Receptors were obtained from a man aged 45-60 years with COVID-19, enrolled during active disease.

The chain recombines TRBV25-1 with TRBJ1-3; TRBD1 might be the D (5 bases). The CDR3 covers 17 residues. The germline V gene encodes CDR1 MGHDK and CDR2 SYGVNS. V was cut by 2 bases and J by 4 bases, with 18 bases left in between. CDR3 sequence reads: CASSELSEGRFGNTIYF. CDR3 DNA: TGTGCCAGCAGTGAACTCTCCGAGGGGAGGTTCGGAAACACCATATATTTT.

This clone was seen only a few times. The chain uses TRBV30 and TRBJ1-6; 7 bases align to TRBD1. V dropped 0 bases and J dropped 9; count of bases not matched to a gene: 11. Germline values: CDR1 GTSNPN, CDR2 SVGIG (reference sequence). The CDR3 runs to 16 residues. The CDR3 here is CAWSVWSSRGVSPLHF. The CDR3 coding sequence is TGTGCCTGGAGTGTATGGAGTAGCAGGGGGGTTTCACCCCTCCACTTT.

J is TRBJ2-5 and V is TRBV28, with 8 bases lining up with TRBD2. The germline CDR1 and CDR2 sequences are MDHEN and SYDVKM. There are 16 residues in the CDR3. V lost 6 bases and J lost 1; bases outside the gene matches: 10. The CDR3 nucleotides read TGTGCCAGCAGCCCTCGGGGAGCGGGGGCCCAAGAGACCCAGTACTTC. Translating gives CASSPRGAGAQETQYF.

The gene calls are TRBV5-1 and TRBJ1-2, with 8 bases identical to TRBD1. V lost 4 bases and J lost 4; bases outside the gene matches: 9. In germline, CDR1 is SGHRS, CDR2 YFSETQ. The CDR3 is 15 amino acids. The CDR3 region has the DNA TGCGCCAGCAGCGCAACAGGGGGATACGGCTATGGCTACACCTTC. Protein product: CASSATGGYGYGYTF. Filled out from reference TRBV5-1 and TRBJ1-2, the complete variable domain reads KAGVTQTPRYLIKTRGQQVTLSCSPISGHRSVSWYQQTPGQGLQFLFEYFSETQRNKGNFPGRFSGRQFSNSRSEMNVSTLELGDSALYLCASSATGGYGYGYTFGSGTRLTVV.

The V and J genes are TRBV7-2 and TRBJ2-7; 7 bases agree with TRBD1. The ends lost 5 bases at V and 2 bases at J; junction bases unmatched: 6. The CDR3 runs 14 residues. The germline V gene has CDR1 SGHTA and CDR2 FQGNSA. The CDR3 spells CASSLQGPPYEQYF. The CDR3 DNA is TGTGCCAGCAGCCTACAGGGGCCCCCCTACGAGCAGTACTTC.

This chain connects TRBV5-6 to TRBJ2-1; 14 nucleotides match TRBD2. Germline lookup yields CDR1 SGHDT and CDR2 YYEEEE. The junction had 15 bases not matched to a gene; V was cut back by 2 bases and J by 8 bases. The CDR3 length is 19 residues. CDR3 in amino acids: CASSFNLFFSGLAGDEQFF. CDR3 nucleotide sequence: TGTGCCAGCAGCTTTAATTTGTTTTTTTCGGGACTAGCGGGGGATGAGCAGTTCTTC.

The V and J genes are TRBV5-1 and TRBJ2-2, with TRBD2 matching over 7 bases. V lost 3 bases and J lost 6; bases outside the gene matches: 5. Per the germline V gene, CDR1 is SGHRS and CDR2 is YFSETQ. The CDR3 is 14 residues long. This CDR3 reads CASSSLAGAGELFF. In nucleotides, the CDR3 is TGCGCCAGCAGCTCTTTAGCGGGTGCCGGGGAGCTGTTTTTT. Filled out from reference TRBV5-1 and TRBJ2-2, the complete variable domain reads KAGVTQTPRYLIKTRGQQVTLSCSPISGHRSVSWYQQTPGQGLQFLFEYFSETQRNKGNFPGRFSGRQFSNSRSEMNVSTLELGDSALYLCASSSLAGAGELFFGEGSRLTVL.

The chain uses TRBV4-1 and TRBJ2-1; D might be TRBD2 (6 bases). The germline V gene has CDR1 MGHRA and CDR2 YSYEKL. CDR3 size: 16 residues. V was cut by 0 bases and J by 4 bases, with 13 bases left in between. The CDR3: CASSQDEAGPYNEQFF. The CDR3 DNA follows: TGCGCCAGCAGCCAAGATGAGGCGGGACCTTACAATGAGCAGTTCTTC.

The chain recombines TRBV5-1 with TRBJ2-2; TRBD2 matches at 7 bases. CDR1 is SGHRS and CDR2 is YFSETQ in the germline V gene. The CDR3 has 16 amino acids. Unmatched junction bases numbered 2, after V lost 0 bases and J lost 0 bases. The CDR3 DNA is TGCGCCAGCAGCTTGGTGGGAGGGGCGAACACCGGGGAGCTGTTTTTT. Its translation: CASSLVGGANTGELFF. The complete variable domain, with remaining parts taken from reference TRBV5-1 and TRBJ2-2, reads KAGVTQTPRYLIKTRGQQVTLSCSPISGHRSVSWYQQTPGQGLQFLFEYFSETQRNKGNFPGRFSGRQFSNSRSEMNVSTLELGDSALYLCASSLVGGANTGELFFGEGSRLTVL.

A few counts support this clone. V gene TRBV2 combines with J gene TRBJ1-5; TRBD1 matches at 8 bases. Germline-derived CDR1 and CDR2 are SNHLY and FYNNEI. The CDR3 totals 16 residues. V lost 0 bases to trimming and J lost 6 bases; unmatched junction nucleotides: 7. In DNA, the CDR3 is TGTGCCAGCAGTGAAGCGTGGGGGACAGGTACTCAGCCCCAGCATTTT. This sequence encodes CASSEAWGTGTQPQHF. Combining the CDR3 with reference TRBV2 and TRBJ1-5 gives the whole variable domain EPEVTQTPSHQVTQMGQEVILRCVPISNHLYFYWYRQILGQKVEFLVSFYNNEISEKSEIFDDQFSVERPDGSNFTLKIRSTKLEDSAMYFCASSEAWGTGTQPQHFGDGTRLSIL.

The chain recombines TRBV7-9 with TRBJ1-2; 11 bases fit TRBD1. This CDR3 comprises 14 residues. The V gene's germline CDR1 is SEHNR and CDR2 FQNEAQ (reference sequence). J lost 6 bases, V lost 5 bases, and 5 bases had no gene match. Written as DNA, the CDR3 is TGTGCCAGCAGCCCCCGGACAGGGGGCAATGGCTACACCTTC. Translating gives CASSPRTGGNGYTF.

The rearrangement joins TRBV12-3 or TRBV12-4 to TRBJ1-1, with D unclear. Trimming stripped 2 bases from V and 1 base from J, with 2 bases between. The CDR3 is 12 residues long. In DNA form, the CDR3 reads TGTGCCAGCAGTTTACAGAACACTGAAGCTTTCTTT. It specifies CASSLQNTEAFF.

CDR3 in amino acids: CASSDSSSGAGELFF. The DNA for the CDR3 is TGTGCCAGCAGTGACTCGTCTAGCGGGGCCGGGGAGCTGTTTTTT. The chain couples TRBV6-4 to TRBJ2-2; 9 bases fit TRBD2. CDR1 is MRHNA, CDR2 SNTAGT, per germline. The CDR3 has 15 amino acids. V shed 0 bases and J 6 bases; nucleotides not matched to a gene: 2.

This chain links TRBV5-1 with TRBJ2-7, with 8 bases aligning to TRBD1. The germline gives CDR1 SGHRS, CDR2 YFSETQ. The V segment lost 4 bases and the J segment 1 base; nucleotides outside the gene matches: 4. The CDR3 runs to 14 residues. DNA for the CDR3: TGCGCCAGCAGCCAGACAGGGGCGTCCTACGAGCAGTACTTC. It encodes CASSQTGASYEQYF. The whole variable domain, filled in from reference TRBV5-1 and TRBJ2-7, reads KAGVTQTPRYLIKTRGQQVTLSCSPISGHRSVSWYQQTPGQGLQFLFEYFSETQRNKGNFPGRFSGRQFSNSRSEMNVSTLELGDSALYLCASSQTGASYEQYFGPGTRLTVT.

The V gene is TRBV5-4, the J gene TRBJ1-2; a possible D gene is TRBD1 (5 bases). The CDR3 extends over 16 amino acids. Trimming cost V 3 bases and J 0 bases, with 15 bases left between them. Germline V gene data show CDR1 as SGHNT and CDR2 as YYREEE (reference sequence). The CDR3 loop reads CASSSRSGTTNYGYTF. CDR3 nucleotide sequence: TGTGCCAGCAGCTCGAGGTCGGGGACTACTAACTATGGCTACACCTTC. Full variable domain (rest looked up from reference TRBV5-4 and TRBJ1-2): ETGVTQSPTHLIKTRGQQVTLRCSSQSGHNTVSWYQQALGQGPQFIFQYYREEENGRGNFPPRFSGLQFPNYSSELNVNALELDDSALYLCASSSRSGTTNYGYTFGSGTRLTVV.

The chain is built from TRBV2 and TRBJ2-7, with a possible D match to TRBD1 (6 bases). CDR3 length: 13 amino acids. Germline CDR1 and CDR2: SNHLY and FYNNEI. Trimming left V 8 bases short and J 2 bases short, with 13 bases between. CDR3 protein: CASLLDSTYEQYF. The CDR3 DNA follows: TGTGCCAGCTTACTGGACAGTACCTACGAGCAGTACTTC.

The sample holds a few counts of this clone. This rearrangement joins TRBV9 to TRBJ1-2; tentative D call: TRBD1 (6 bases). Germline-derived CDR1 and CDR2 are SGDLS and YYNGEE. This CDR3 is built from 15 residues. The V end lost 0 bases, the J end lost 8 bases, and 17 bases lay between the germline ends. The CDR3 nucleotides read TGTGCCAGCAGCGTAGAAGGGGGACCCACTGGCGGCTACACCTTC. Protein: CASSVEGGPTGGYTF.

Only one count was recorded for this clone. The rearrangement links TRBV11-2 to TRBJ2-1; 7 bases match TRBD1. Trimming at V came to 3 bases and at J to 7 bases, leaving 6 bases not matched to a gene. This CDR3 comprises 14 residues. CDR1 SGHAT and CDR2 FQNNGV come from the germline V gene. The CDR3 loop is CASSFTGTVNEQFF. The CDR3 DNA is TGTGCCAGCAGCTTCACCGGGACAGTGAATGAGCAGTTCTTC.

The V and J genes are TRBV4-3 and TRBJ1-4; the D gene is possibly TRBD1 (6 bases). Trimming took 0 bases from V and 2 from J, leaving 13 bases between them. Per the germline V gene, CDR1 is LGHNA and CDR2 is YSLEER. The length of the CDR3 is 17 residues. In DNA form, the CDR3 reads TGCGCCAGCAGCCAAGAGGGCGGGGGCTCGACTAATGAAAAACTGTTTTTT. It yields the protein CASSQEGGGSTNEKLFF.

The chain uses TRBV2 and TRBJ2-7; 8 nucleotides line up with TRBD1. The V gene's germline CDR1 is SNHLY and CDR2 FYNNEI. V dropped 0 bases and J dropped 1; count of bases not matched to a gene: 11. The CDR3 totals 18 residues. This CDR3 reads CASSEAVPGQGGSYEQYF. Written as DNA, the CDR3 is TGTGCCAGCAGTGAAGCGGTCCCCGGACAGGGAGGTTCCTACGAGCAGTACTTC.

This clone was seen a single time. This sequence joins TRBV11-1 and TRBJ1-2; D not certain. CDR3 length: 15 residues. With 2 bases removed from V and 8 bases from J, the gap between germline ends came to 18 bases. CDR1 is SGHAT and CDR2 is FQDESV in the germline V gene (reference sequence). The CDR3 spells CASSLSGRPVMGYTF. Written as DNA, the CDR3 is TGTGCCAGCAGCTTATCAGGCAGACCCGTGATGGGCTACACCTTC.

This chain uses TRBV11-2 with TRBJ2-7; the match to TRBD1 covers 9 bases. The V segment lost 4 bases and the J segment 7 bases; nucleotides outside the gene matches: 14. Looked up from germline, CDR1 is SGHAT and CDR2 is FQNNGV. This CDR3 is 16 amino acids long. The CDR3 DNA sequence: TGTGCCAGCAGCTCCGGGACAGGGACCTTTATGGGAGAGCAGTACTTC. Translation: CASSSGTGTFMGEQYF.

On this clone: A junction end diverges from the germline sequence, so it may reflect a read error. The chain joins TRBV7-9 to TRBJ2-3; 12 positions agree with TRBD2. Germline V lookup: CDR1 SEHNR, CDR2 FQNEAQ (reference sequence). The CDR3 loop spans 16 amino acids. As DNA, the CDR3 is TGTGCCAGCAGCCTAGCTAGCGGGGGGGCAGGACATACGCAGTATTTT. This sequence encodes CASSLASGGAGHTQYF. The whole variable domain, remainder taken from reference TRBV7-9 and TRBJ2-3, is DTGVSQNPRHKITKRGQNVTFRCDPISEHNRLYWYRQTLGQGPEFLTYFQNEAQLEKSRLLSDRFSAERPKGSFSTLEIQRTEQGDSAMYLCASSLASGGAGHTQYFGPGTRLTVL.

The chain links TRBV4-2 to TRBJ2-7; possibly TRBD2 for D (5 bases). This CDR3 is built from 15 residues. Trimming took 4 bases from V and 4 from J, leaving 17 bases between them. Germline CDR1 and CDR2: LGHNA and YNFKEQ. The CDR3: CASSPREFGNYEQYF. Written as DNA, the CDR3 is TGTGCCAGCAGCCCCCGGGAATTTGGGAATTACGAGCAGTACTTC.

This clone was detected a few times. J is TRBJ1-2 and V is TRBV27; 8 bases fit TRBD1. CDR3 length: 15 residues. Germline values: CDR1 MNHEY, CDR2 SMNVEV (reference sequence). With V trimmed by 5 bases and J by 4 bases, 9 bases remained unmatched. The CDR3 region has the DNA TGTGCCAGCAGTCTTTCCCGGGACAGGAGCTATGGCTACACCTTC. This codes for CASSLSRDRSYGYTF.

This clone appeared a single time. The chain links TRBV4-2 to TRBJ1-3, with D maybe TRBD1 (6 bases). CDR3 length equals 15 residues. The germline V gene has CDR1 LGHNA and CDR2 YNFKEQ. Trimming removed 6 bases at V and 0 bases at J, with 12 bases between. CDR3 sequence: CASRPGESSGNTIYF. CDR3 coding DNA: TGTGCCAGCAGGCCAGGGGAAAGCTCTGGAAACACCATATATTTT.

With respect to this clone: At one end, the junction sequence differs from germline, possibly due to a read error. CDR3 DNA: TGCGCCAGCACCCGACTAGCGGGGGGGCTCGAGACTCAGTACTTC. Amino acids: CASTRLAGGLETQYF. This rearrangement joins TRBV5-1 to TRBJ2-5, with 14 bases matching TRBD2. In germline, CDR1 is SGHRS, CDR2 YFSETQ. There are 15 residues in the CDR3.